The rows below give T cell receptor beta chains drawn from one sample of a study of T cell responses to AZD1222 COVID-19 vaccine. Profiled with immunoSEQ multiplex PCR; TCRdb holds only in-frame clones, not every one. The table has about 100,000 clones, around 87% seen once. The sequencing here drew on peripheral blood, taken 28 days after the second AZD1222 dose. The origin of the receptors is an adult who received the AZD1222 COVID-19 vaccine. Each CDR3 is given with its conserved first and last residue. Each record gives: clone size, J gene, D gene, V gene, CDR3 DNA, CDR3 protein. D genes are given only for firm matches. Size is stated for part of the rows, as once, few or many counts, or as a class when the clone is expanded.

- | TRBJ2-5 | - | TRBV11-1 | TGTGCCAGCAGCTCTCGGACAGAAGAGACCCAGTACTTC | CASSSRTEETQYF
- | TRBJ1-3 | - | TRBV19 | TGTGCCAGTAGTATGAAACCTGGGGGAAACACCATATATTTT | CASSMKPGGNTIYF
- | TRBJ2-7 | TRBD1 | TRBV28 | TGTGCCAGCAGCCCGACAGGGAGCTCCTACGAGCAGTACTTC | CASSPTGSSYEQYF
- | TRBJ1-1 | TRBD1 | TRBV25-1 | TGTGCCAGTCGGACAGGGTACACTGAAGCTTTCTTT | CASRTGYTEAFF
few | TRBJ1-2 | TRBD1 | TRBV5-6 | TGTGCCAGCAAACGGACAGGGGGCTACTATGGCTACACCTTC | CASKRTGGYYGYTF
- | TRBJ2-1 | - | TRBV7-3 | TGTGCCAGCAGCTTCCTCGGCGACTCCTACAATGAGCAGTTCTTC | CASSFLGDSYNEQFF
- | TRBJ2-7 | - | TRBV10-3 | TGTGCCATCAGTGGGGTACAGTCAGCCTACGAGCAGTACTTC | CAISGVQSAYEQYF
- | TRBJ2-7 | TRBD1 | TRBV28 | TGTGCCAGCAGTTTGGCAGGGGGCGTCTACGAGCAGTACTTC | CASSLAGGVYEQYF
once | TRBJ2-5 | - | TRBV5-6 | TGTGCCAGCAGCTTCTTCTCTGAAGAAGAGACCCAGTACTTC | CASSFFSEEETQYF
- | TRBJ1-1 | - | TRBV12-3/TRBV12-4 | TGTGCCAGCAGTTTAGGCGCAACAACTGAAGCTTTCTTT | CASSLGATTEAFF
once | TRBJ1-3 | - | TRBV5-5 | TGTGCCAGCAGCCCTTTTGGGGGATCGGGAAACACCATATATTTT | CASSPFGGSGNTIYF
- | TRBJ2-7 | TRBD2 | TRBV4-3 | TGCGCCAGCAGCCAATCGGAGGGAGGGTCCTACGAGCAGTACTTC | CASSQSEGGSYEQYF